This T cell receptor (beta chain) derives from a study of blood T cell repertoires in COVID-19. Looking at the study overall: Donors in the United States, Italy and Spain gave samples during acute or convalescent COVID-19. T cells, B-cell-depleted T cells, or PBMCs provided the cDNA or gDNA that served as material.

Authors' analysis steps: Reference gene primers were amplified, and this amplification served to estimate nucleated cell counts. Sequencing used immunoSEQ multiplex PCR; TCRdb keeps in-frame clones, though not all of them. That table is the source of V, J and clone size, and D and trimming were worked out from the DNA. The sample holds 150,000 or so clones; about 80% are singletons and the top ten take roughly 13%. J gave up 5 bases and V 1 base, and 14 bases lay outside the gene matches. Looked up from germline, CDR1 is LNHDA and CDR2 is SQIVND (reference sequence). The CDR3 covers 19 residues. The V and J genes are TRBV19 and TRBJ2-1; 10 bases align to TRBD2. Sequencing was carried out using peripheral blood. The clonotype was recovered from a man in his 70s who had recovered from COVID-19. The CDR3 coding sequence is TGTGCCAGTAGTATAGGAAAAGTGGAGCGGGAGGGCCTCCACAATGAGCAGTTCTTC. Its translation: CASSIGKVEREGLHNEQFF.